The 5 T cell receptor beta chains presented below share a single source sample, sequenced in a study of technical replicates of blood from a few donors. The protocol was immunoSEQ multiplex PCR, while the TCRdb copy is restricted to in-frame clones and leaves out a portion. In the table there are 60,000 to 85,000 clones, 94% of which are singletons. The specimen was T cells isolated from PBMCs. These receptors originate from a human donor in good health.

As regards this clone: This same CDR3 is encoded by further DNA sequences in the sample. The chain combines TRBV30 with TRBJ2-7, with a weak D call TRBD1 (5 bases). CDR1 and CDR2 (germline): GTSNPN, SVGIG (reference sequence). V lost 0 bases to trimming and J lost 4 bases, with 7 bases between them. CDR3 length: 12 residues. Here the CDR3 reads CAWSVGAYEQYF. For the CDR3, the DNA is TGTGCCTGGAGTGTTGGGGCTTACGAGCAGTACTTC.

The J gene is TRBJ2-1, the V gene TRBV27, with 9 bases fitting TRBD1. The CDR3 has 13 residues. Germline lookup yields CDR1 MNHEY and CDR2 SMNVEV (reference sequence). After removal of 6 bases from V and 9 bases from J, the junction contained 6 bases not matched to a gene. The CDR3 region is CASRRDRDGEQFF. In DNA, the CDR3 is TGTGCCAGCAGACGGGACAGGGATGGTGAGCAGTTCTTC.

The chain couples TRBV4-1 to TRBJ1-1; weak D call: TRBD1 (5 bases). Germline-derived CDR1 and CDR2 are MGHRA and YSYEKL. CDR3 length: 13 residues. V was pared by 3 bases and J by 6 bases, with 11 bases between. The CDR3 DNA sequence: TGCGCCAGCAGCCATTATTCGGGGGCTGAAGCTTTCTTT. It encodes CASSHYSGAEAFF.

This clone appeared once. The chain has TRBV10-3 and TRBJ1-2, with 8 positions matching TRBD1. This CDR3 region has 14 residues. Losses at the gene ends were 1 base for V and 4 bases for J; bases not matched to a gene: 2. Per germline, CDR1 ENHRY and CDR2 SYGVKD. This CDR3 is CAISEFGQGYGYTF. CDR3 DNA: TGTGCCATCAGTGAGTTCGGACAGGGCTATGGCTACACCTTC.

CDR3 sequence reads: CASSLAIFQETQYF. Here the CDR3 DNA reads TGTGCCAGCAGTTTGGCCATTTTCCAAGAGACCCAGTACTTC. The chain combines TRBV28 with TRBJ2-5; no firm D call. V was cut by 3 bases and J by 1 base, with 9 bases left in between. The CDR3 loop spans 14 amino acids. Germline assignment: CDR1 MDHEN and CDR2 SYDVKM.